Listed here are 25 T cell receptor beta chains from one sample, sequenced in a study of early T cells in non-severe SARS-CoV-2 infection. In TCRdb, the 5' RACE reads were re-called with MiXCR into one record per CDR3 protein. The sample lists about 60,000 distinct CDR3 sequences; around an eighth were seen once. Sequenced input: whole blood. The origin of the receptors is an adult who was a healthcare worker with PCR-confirmed SARS-CoV-2 infection or an uninfected control (not recorded which).

This clonotype was found many times. The V and J genes are TRBV5-1 and TRBJ2-3, with D perhaps TRBD2 (5 bases). Germline V lookup: CDR1 SGHRS, CDR2 YFSETQ. Trimming took off 2 bases at V and 4 bases at J, with 17 bases between the two ends. The CDR3 totals 16 residues. This chain's CDR3 is CASSFSPSSNPDTQYF. In nucleotides, the CDR3 is TGCGCCAGCAGCTTCTCCCCTAGCAGTAACCCAGATACGCAGTATTTT.

A few counts support this clonotype. The chain has TRBV5-1 and TRBJ2-1; D is ambiguous. CDR3 length: 14 residues. The V end lost 4 bases, the J end lost 5 bases, and 13 bases lay between the germline ends. The V gene's germline CDR1 is SGHRS and CDR2 YFSETQ. Here the CDR3 reads CASSRGTSNNEQFF. In nucleotides, the CDR3 is TGCGCCAGCAGCCGAGGCACTTCTAACAATGAGCAGTTCTTC.

V and J are TRBV5-5 and TRBJ1-1; weak D call: TRBD1 (5 bases). Trimming left V 4 bases short and J 5 bases short, with 12 bases between. CDR1 and CDR2 (germline): SGHKS, YYEKEE (reference sequence). This CDR3 has 13 residues. CDR3 in amino acids: CASSKGVETEAFF. CDR3 nucleotides: TGTGCCAGCAGCAAAGGGGTGGAGACTGAAGCTTTCTTT.

This sequence joins TRBV7-9 and TRBJ2-2, with 9 bases that match TRBD1. The length of the CDR3 is 15 residues. Unmatched junction bases numbered 6, after V lost 4 bases and J lost 6 bases. Per the germline V gene, CDR1 is SEHNR and CDR2 is FQNEAQ (reference sequence). The CDR3 sequence is CASSSSGTGPGELFF. The CDR3 DNA reads TGTGCCAGCAGCTCATCCGGGACAGGGCCCGGGGAGCTGTTTTTT.

The chain uses TRBV7-2 and TRBJ2-7; a possible D gene is TRBD2 (6 bases). This CDR3 comprises 14 residues. V dropped 5 bases and J dropped 4 bases, with 15 bases sitting between them. From germline, CDR1 is SGHTA and CDR2 FQGNSA. In DNA, the CDR3 is TGTGCCAGCAGCCCCTCTACGGGGAGGTACGAGCAGTACTTC. It encodes CASSPSTGRYEQYF.

This clonotype was seen ten or more times. Compared with germline, one end of the junction differs, possibly owing to a read error. V gene TRBV7-7 combines with J gene TRBJ2-5; D might be TRBD2 (6 bases). Germline CDR1 is SSHAT and CDR2 is FNYEAQ (reference sequence). The CDR3 contains 13 residues. Here the CDR3 reads CASSLGGMETQYF. CDR3 sequence (DNA): TGTGCTAGCAGCTTAGGAGGGATGGAGACCCAGTACTTC.

This clonotype was counted between two and nine times. This chain links TRBV5-1 with TRBJ2-3; TRBD2 matches 8 bases. The germline gives CDR1 SGHRS, CDR2 YFSETQ. With V trimmed by 7 bases and J by 5 bases, 9 bases remained unmatched. The CDR3 extends over 14 amino acids. CDR3 nucleotides: TGCGCCAGCTGGACGGGACTAGTGGGAGATACGCAGTATTTT. It translates to CASWTGLVGDTQYF.

This clonotype has more than one count but fewer than ten. This chain links TRBV4-1 with TRBJ2-3; possible D gene TRBD2, 5 bases. The V gene's germline CDR1 is MGHRA and CDR2 YSYEKL. Trimming removed 1 base from V and 1 base from J, with 6 bases in between. This CDR3 contains 14 residues. CDR3 residues: CASSQVGGTDTQYF. In nucleotides, the CDR3 is TGCGCCAGCAGCCAAGTGGGAGGCACAGATACGCAGTATTTT.

This chain joins TRBV25-1 and TRBJ2-2; D uncertain. Germline-derived CDR1 and CDR2 are MGHDK and SYGVNS. There are 13 residues in the CDR3. V lost 4 bases, J lost 5 bases, and 8 bases lay in between. CDR3 nucleotide sequence: TGTGCCAGCAGTGCCCAGTCAACCGGGGAGCTGTTTTTT. Its protein product is CASSAQSTGELFF.

This clonotype has only a few counts. The gene calls are TRBV3-1 and TRBJ2-3; 8 nucleotides match TRBD2. The CDR3 is made up of 14 amino acids. CDR1 is LGHDT and CDR2 is YNNKEL in the germline V gene (reference sequence). V lost 2 bases and J lost 3; bases outside the gene matches: 1. CDR3 DNA: TGTGCCAGCAGCCAACAGCGGGGGACAGATACGCAGTATTTT. It encodes CASSQQRGTDTQYF.

The chain has TRBV7-2 and TRBJ2-3; D unclear. Germline V CDR1 and CDR2: SGHTA, FQGNSA. With 10 bases removed from V and 8 bases from J, the gap between germline ends came to 16 bases. This CDR3 spans 12 amino acids. The CDR3 nucleotides are TGTGCCACCGACCCAGGTTCCGGTACGCAGTATTTT. Its protein is CATDPGSGTQYF.

This clonotype was picked up many times. The J gene is TRBJ2-2, the V gene TRBV7-9; D remains unclear. V lost 3 bases and J 6 bases, leaving 5 bases between the germline ends. The germline V gene encodes CDR1 SEHNR and CDR2 FQNEAQ (reference sequence). CDR3 length: 12 residues. For the CDR3, the DNA is TGTGCCAGCAGCTTGGATTCCGGGGAGCTGTTTTTT. Protein product: CASSLDSGELFF.

This clonotype was seen only a few times. The J gene is TRBJ2-3, the V gene TRBV7-3; no firm D call. Looked up from germline, CDR1 is SGHTA and CDR2 is FQGTGA. This CDR3 comprises 16 residues. Trimming took off 2 bases at V and 0 bases at J, with 12 bases between the two ends. The CDR3 protein is CASSLYRLGSTDTQYF. Here the CDR3 DNA reads TGTGCCAGCAGCTTATACCGGCTTGGGAGCACAGATACGCAGTATTTT.

The chain recombines TRBV13 with TRBJ1-3, with TRBD1 as a possible D gene (6 bases). Looked up from germline, CDR1 is PRHDT and CDR2 is FYEKMQ (reference sequence). The CDR3 totals 17 residues. Trimming shortened V by 5 bases and J by 0 bases, and 17 bases separated the two germline ends. The CDR3 region has the DNA TGTGCCAGCAGCCGCTCACGGGGGCCCTCCTCTGGAAACACCATATATTTT. This translates into CASSRSRGPSSGNTIYF.

V gene TRBV19 combines with J gene TRBJ1-5, with D perhaps TRBD1 (6 bases). With 0 bases removed from V and 2 bases from J, the gap between germline ends came to 8 bases. The germline V gene has CDR1 LNHDA and CDR2 SQIVND (reference sequence). CDR3 length: 15 amino acids. The CDR3 bases are TGTGCCAGTAGTATAGACTACAGGGGCAATCAGCCCCAGCATTTT. Amino acids: CASSIDYRGNQPQHF.

This clonotype was recorded a few times. The chain uses TRBV5-4 and TRBJ1-1; 8 nucleotides line up with TRBD1. CDR3 size: 17 residues. Germline CDR1 SGHNT, CDR2 YYREEE (reference sequence). The trim removed 1 base at V and 4 bases at J, leaving 12 bases unmatched. CDR3 in DNA: TGTGCCAGCAGCTTGACCCTTATTTCGACAGGGGCCACTGAAGCTTTCTTT. Translated, it gives CASSLTLISTGATEAFF.

This clonotype showed up many times. The chain couples TRBV7-7 to TRBJ2-5; 8 bases map to TRBD2. There are 16 residues in the CDR3. Germline V CDR1 and CDR2: SSHAT, FNYEAQ (reference sequence). Losses at the gene ends were 0 bases for V and 2 bases for J; bases not matched to a gene: 5. The CDR3 sequence is CASSLAPGLGQETQYF. The CDR3 DNA reads TGTGCCAGCAGCTTAGCCCCGGGACTAGGACAAGAGACCCAGTACTTC.

A few counts support this clonotype. V and J are TRBV20-1 and TRBJ1-5, with 10 bases lining up with TRBD1. The CDR3 has 14 amino acids. In germline, CDR1 is DFQATT, CDR2 SNEGSKA (reference sequence). The junction had 7 bases not matched to a gene; V was cut back by 5 bases and J by 6 bases. This chain's CDR3 is CSAPGTGDIQPQHF. As DNA, the CDR3 is TGCAGTGCTCCCGGGACAGGGGATATTCAGCCCCAGCATTTT.

This clonotype is labeled medium-sized. This chain links TRBV28 with TRBJ1-1, with D tentatively TRBD1 (6 bases). The CDR3 has 11 amino acids. V gave up 8 bases and J gave up 6 bases, with 10 bases separating them. CDR1 and CDR2 (germline): MDHEN, SYDVKM. In DNA form, the CDR3 reads TGTGCCAGCGGGAGACAGGCTGAAGCTTTCTTT. Translation gives CASGRQAEAFF.

This clonotype was found a few times. This chain uses TRBV3-1 with TRBJ2-5; 10 bases map to TRBD2. The CDR3 has 14 residues. Germline V gene lookup returns CDR1 LGHDT and CDR2 YNNKEL (reference sequence). V was clipped by 6 bases and J by 4 bases; unmatched bases: 5. CDR3 loop: CASRDERGGETQYF. DNA of the CDR3: TGTGCCAGCAGAGACGAGCGGGGGGGAGAGACCCAGTACTTC.

In its sample, this clonotype was seen a few times. The chain couples TRBV5-1 to TRBJ2-1; D is unclear. Trimming removed 4 bases from V and 7 bases from J, with 15 bases in between. CDR3 length: 14 residues. The germline CDR1 and CDR2 sequences are SGHRS and YFSETQ. This CDR3 is CASSIRADGNEQFF. CDR3 sequence (DNA): TGCGCCAGCAGCATCCGGGCGGATGGGAATGAGCAGTTCTTC.

This clonotype has at least ten counts. V gene TRBV20-1 combines with J gene TRBJ2-7, with a possible D match to TRBD1 (5 bases). The CDR3 runs 12 residues. Germline CDR1 DFQATT, CDR2 SNEGSKA (reference sequence). The V end lost 6 bases, the J end lost 2 bases, and 11 bases lay between the germline ends. In nucleotides, the CDR3 is TGCAGTGCCCTTGGACAAACCTACGAGCAGTACTTC. Translated: CSALGQTYEQYF.

A few counts support this clonotype. This sequence joins TRBV18 and TRBJ2-7; D possibly uses TRBD1 or TRBD2 (5 bases each). This CDR3 is 13 amino acids long. Germline-derived CDR1 and CDR2 are KGHSH and LQKENI. Trimming removed 6 bases from V and 2 bases from J, with 11 bases in between. The DNA of the CDR3 is TGTGCCAGCTCCCCGGGACCGACCTACGAGCAGTACTTC. This translates into CASSPGPTYEQYF.

This clonotype was counted at least ten times. The chain links TRBV19 to TRBJ1-2; D is unclear. The CDR3 covers 13 residues. The V and J ends lost 5 bases and 6 bases respectively, with 13 bases between them. Germline V lookup: CDR1 LNHDA, CDR2 SQIVND (reference sequence). CDR3 region: CASSYWALDGYTF. The CDR3 DNA is TGTGCCAGTAGTTATTGGGCTCTCGATGGCTACACCTTC. Complete variable domain (other parts from reference TRBV19 and TRBJ1-2): DGGITQSPKYLFRKEGQNVTLSCEQNLNHDAMYWYRQDPGQGLRLIYYSQIVNDFQKGDIAEGYSVSREKKESFPLTVTSAQKNPTAFYLCASSYWALDGYTFGSGTRLTVV.

This clonotype came up many times. The V call is TRBV19, the J call TRBJ1-5; weak D call: TRBD1 (6 bases). V lost 6 bases, J lost 2 bases, and 14 bases lay in between. The germline CDR1 and CDR2 sequences are LNHDA and SQIVND (reference sequence). The CDR3 totals 15 residues. DNA of the CDR3: TGTGCCAGTAGAGGACAGATCTTGGGCAATCAGCCCCAGCATTTT. It translates to CASRGQILGNQPQHF. Full variable domain (remainder filled in from reference TRBV19 and TRBJ1-5): DGGITQSPKYLFRKEGQNVTLSCEQNLNHDAMYWYRQDPGQGLRLIYYSQIVNDFQKGDIAEGYSVSREKKESFPLTVTSAQKNPTAFYLCASRGQILGNQPQHFGDGTRLSIL.